These 11 T cell receptor beta chains originate from one sample sequenced in a study of blood T cell repertoires in COVID-19. Libraries were prepared by immunoSEQ multiplex PCR; TCRdb keeps only in-frame clonotypes and omits some of them. The sample comprises roughly 340,000 clones, more than 70% of which are singletons, and around 2% rests with the top ten. The sequencing input was PBMCs or T cells enriched from blood (not recorded which). The receptors stem from a man aged 35 to 55 in a cohort exposed to, infected with or recovered from COVID-19 (not recorded which).

The chain joins TRBV5-1 to TRBJ2-1, with 13 positions matching TRBD2. Germline V CDR1 and CDR2: SGHRS, YFSETQ. This CDR3 region has 15 residues. The ends lost 4 bases at V and 8 bases at J; junction bases unmatched: 6. DNA of the CDR3: TGCGCCAGCAGCGATACTAGCGGGAGGGCTGATGAGCAGTTCTTC. This sequence encodes CASSDTSGRADEQFF. Looking up the rest from reference TRBV5-1 and TRBJ2-1 gives the full variable domain: KAGVTQTPRYLIKTRGQQVTLSCSPISGHRSVSWYQQTPGQGLQFLFEYFSETQRNKGNFPGRFSGRQFSNSRSEMNVSTLELGDSALYLCASSDTSGRADEQFFGPGTRLTVL.

The chain has TRBV5-4 and TRBJ2-1; 9 nucleotides agree with TRBD2. The CDR3 runs 16 residues. Looked up from germline, CDR1 is SGHNT and CDR2 is YYREEE (reference sequence). V lost 4 bases and J lost 10; bases outside the gene matches: 15. The DNA for the CDR3 is TGTGCCAGCAGCCCGCCTGGGGGCGGGAGCGGGGGGGAGCAGTTCTTC. This translates into CASSPPGGGSGGEQFF.

This clone has a handful of counts. The gene calls are TRBV3-1 (or the pseudogene TRBV3-2) and TRBJ1-6, with 8 bases matching TRBD1. Germline values: CDR1 LGHDT, CDR2 YNNKEL (reference sequence). The CDR3 has 14 amino acids. J was trimmed by 7 bases and V by 4 bases; bases with no gene match: 3. The CDR3 loop reads CASSPSGGNSPLHF. CDR3 DNA: TGTGCCAGCAGCCCCTCAGGGGGCAATTCACCCCTCCACTTT.

This rearrangement joins TRBV19 to TRBJ1-5; 9 bases are a match to TRBD1. V dropped 6 bases and J dropped 4; count of bases not matched to a gene: 7. This CDR3 comprises 15 residues. Germline V CDR1 and CDR2: LNHDA, SQIVND (reference sequence). CDR3 amino acids: CASSFPGTGNQPQHF. The CDR3 DNA reads as TGTGCCAGTAGCTTCCCCGGGACAGGGAATCAGCCCCAGCATTTT.

The genes are TRBV27 and TRBJ2-1, with 8 bases identical to TRBD2. The length of the CDR3 is 15 residues. Trimming took 2 bases from V and 9 from J; bases not matched to a gene: 9. Germline V gene data show CDR1 as MNHEY and CDR2 as SMNVEV (reference sequence). The CDR3 DNA reads TGTGCCAGCAGTTTAGGACTAGCTTGGGGGGCTGAGCAGTTCTTC. Protein: CASSLGLAWGAEQFF.

In DNA form, the CDR3 reads TGCGCCAGCAGCCCCCTAGGGACAGGGCTAACAGATACGCAGTATTTT. Its protein product is CASSPLGTGLTDTQYF. The chain joins TRBV5-1 to TRBJ2-3; TRBD1 matches at 9 bases. Germline V gene lookup returns CDR1 SGHRS and CDR2 YFSETQ. J was trimmed by 3 bases and V by 4 bases; bases with no gene match: 9. This CDR3 is 16 amino acids long.

V usage is TRBV2 and J usage is TRBJ2-1; no reliable D call. The CDR3 is made up of 12 amino acids. With 4 bases removed from V and 6 bases from J, the gap between germline ends came to 7 bases. CDR1 SNHLY and CDR2 FYNNEI come from the germline V gene. CDR3 protein: CASSGHSNEQFF. The CDR3 bases are TGTGCCAGCAGTGGACATTCCAATGAGCAGTTCTTC.

This clone was counted a few times. This rearrangement joins TRBV4-1 to TRBJ2-7, with TRBD2 matching over 9 bases. The CDR3 consists of 18 residues. The V gene's germline CDR1 is MGHRA and CDR2 YSYEKL. With V trimmed by 1 base and J by 0 bases, 10 bases remained unmatched. The CDR3 region is CASSQGPPAGGSSYEQYF. Here the CDR3 DNA reads TGCGCCAGCAGCCAAGGCCCCCCCGCGGGAGGGAGCTCCTACGAGCAGTACTTC.

This clone was seen only once. This chain connects TRBV30 to TRBJ1-5, with 8 bases lining up with TRBD1. CDR3 size: 17 residues. Germline V lookup: CDR1 GTSNPN, CDR2 SVGIG (reference sequence). Trimming took 2 bases from V and 0 from J; bases not matched to a gene: 9. CDR3 DNA: TGTGCCTGGAGTTGGACAGGGAAAGGGGATAGCAATCAGCCCCAGCATTTT. Translation: CAWSWTGKGDSNQPQHF.

The chain links TRBV11-2 to TRBJ1-2, with TRBD1 matching over 8 bases. The CDR3 is 14 amino acids. Germline V gives CDR1 SGHAT, CDR2 FQNNGV. The V segment lost 3 bases and the J segment 8 bases; nucleotides outside the gene matches: 8. The CDR3 region is CASSFQGASWGYTF. The DNA of the CDR3 is TGTGCCAGCAGCTTCCAGGGGGCGTCGTGGGGCTACACCTTC.

The chain joins TRBV5-1 to TRBJ2-3; TRBD2 matches at 11 bases. The CDR3 is 16 residues long. The germline gives CDR1 SGHRS, CDR2 YFSETQ. Unmatched junction bases numbered 5, after V lost 5 bases and J lost 0 bases. The CDR3 DNA follows: TGCGCCAGCAGGATACTAGCGGGAGATAGCACAGATACGCAGTATTTT. Its protein is CASRILAGDSTDTQYF.